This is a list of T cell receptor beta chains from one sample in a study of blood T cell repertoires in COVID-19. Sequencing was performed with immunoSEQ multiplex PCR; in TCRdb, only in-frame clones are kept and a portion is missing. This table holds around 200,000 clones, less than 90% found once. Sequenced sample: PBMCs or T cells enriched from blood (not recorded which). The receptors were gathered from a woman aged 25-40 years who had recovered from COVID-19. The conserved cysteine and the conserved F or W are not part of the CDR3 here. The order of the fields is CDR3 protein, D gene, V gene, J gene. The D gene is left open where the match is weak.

CDR3: ASSEIRGDEQY
D: .
V: TRBV6-1
J: TRBJ2-7

CDR3: ASSHASGDYNEQF
D: TRBD2
V: TRBV4-3
J: TRBJ2-1

CDR3: ASSSRTGEGGYT
D: TRBD1
V: TRBV7-3
J: TRBJ1-2

CDR3: ASRPAGKGYGYT
D: .
V: TRBV7-2
J: TRBJ1-2

CDR3: ASSLVVGLLYYGYT
D: .
V: TRBV7-9
J: TRBJ1-2

CDR3: ASSESQGAEAF
D: TRBD1
V: TRBV5-1
J: TRBJ1-1

CDR3: ASSIGFGSNTGELF
D: .
V: TRBV19
J: TRBJ2-2

CDR3: ASSQVGGTPYNEQF
D: .
V: TRBV3-1/TRBV3-2
J: TRBJ2-1

CDR3: ASSFQRDSTDTQY
D: TRBD2
V: TRBV7-3
J: TRBJ2-3

CDR3: SVARDSSGRTYEQY
D: TRBD2
V: TRBV29-1
J: TRBJ2-7

CDR3: ASSEASPSSTDTQY
D: .
V: TRBV6-1
J: TRBJ2-3

CDR3: TSSIQVLTDTQY
D: .
V: TRBV9
J: TRBJ2-3

CDR3: ASRPPGDREPQH
D: TRBD1
V: TRBV7-9
J: TRBJ1-5

CDR3: ASSYTVAGGMEKLF
D: TRBD1
V: TRBV6-5
J: TRBJ1-4

CDR3: ASSLIRGGDYGYT
D: .
V: TRBV5-4
J: TRBJ1-2

CDR3: ASSLTDTEAF
D: .
V: TRBV11-3
J: TRBJ1-1

CDR3: ASSQDGSPRGYGYT
D: .
V: TRBV4-3
J: TRBJ1-2

CDR3: ASSSDRFNEQF
D: .
V: TRBV5-4
J: TRBJ2-1

CDR3: AITEGQSGGELF
D: .
V: TRBV10-3
J: TRBJ2-2

CDR3: AISEGTSGSYEQY
D: TRBD2
V: TRBV10-3
J: TRBJ2-7

CDR3: ASSMAGTDLYEQY
D: TRBD1
V: TRBV19
J: TRBJ2-7

CDR3: ASRRGSYTGELF
D: .
V: TRBV5-1
J: TRBJ2-2

CDR3: AITESGSGRKNTGELF
D: TRBD2
V: TRBV10-3
J: TRBJ2-2